These T cell receptor beta chains were read from a single sample in a study of T cell responses to AZD1222 COVID-19 vaccine. Assay: immunoSEQ multiplex PCR; the TCRdb copy retains only in-frame clones and omits some. The sample consists of approximately 120,000 clones, approximately 86% of them appearing once. Sequences were derived from peripheral blood, sampled on day 0 of MenACWY control vaccination. These receptors were obtained from an adult in good health. CDR3s include the opening cysteine and the closing phenylalanine or tryptophan. Each record gives: J gene, D gene, clone size, V gene, CDR3 DNA, CDR3 protein. A D gene is named only where the DNA matches it firmly. Not all rows give a size; the values are once, few, many and, for expanded clones, a class.

J gene: TRBJ1-2
D gene: NA
clone size: NA
V gene: TRBV7-2
CDR3 DNA: TGTGCCAGCAGCTTAGAATTCGACGGCGCAGGGGCGGGAGACTATGGCTACACCTTC
CDR3 protein: CASSLEFDGAGAGDYGYTF

J gene: TRBJ2-2
D gene: TRBD2
clone size: NA
V gene: TRBV11-2
CDR3 DNA: TGTGCCAGCAGCATGACTAGCGGGAACACCGGGGAGCTGTTTTTT
CDR3 protein: CASSMTSGNTGELFF

J gene: TRBJ1-1
D gene: NA
clone size: NA
V gene: TRBV28
CDR3 DNA: TGTGCAACAGGGAGCGTGAACACTGAAGCTTTCTTT
CDR3 protein: CATGSVNTEAFF

J gene: TRBJ1-1
D gene: NA
clone size: NA
V gene: TRBV28
CDR3 DNA: TGTGCCAGCAGTTTCGTGCAGAAGTACATGAACACTGAAGCTTTCTTT
CDR3 protein: CASSFVQKYMNTEAFF

J gene: TRBJ1-5
D gene: NA
clone size: NA
V gene: TRBV27
CDR3 DNA: TGTGCCAGCAGTTTACATAAACGGGACTGGGGATCTCAGCCCCAGCATTTT
CDR3 protein: CASSLHKRDWGSQPQHF

J gene: TRBJ2-2
D gene: TRBD2
clone size: NA
V gene: TRBV27
CDR3 DNA: TGTGCCAGCGCCGTATTAGCGGGAGGGCCCTACACCGGGGAGCTGTTTTTT
CDR3 protein: CASAVLAGGPYTGELFF

J gene: TRBJ2-1
D gene: NA
clone size: NA
V gene: TRBV4-3
CDR3 DNA: TGCGCCAGCAGCCAAGAAGGTATCCCCAATGAGCAGTTCTTC
CDR3 protein: CASSQEGIPNEQFF

J gene: TRBJ2-7
D gene: NA
clone size: NA
V gene: TRBV12-3/TRBV12-4
CDR3 DNA: TGTGCCAGCAGGGAGCCCGCAGGGTACGAGCAGTACTTC
CDR3 protein: CASREPAGYEQYF

J gene: TRBJ2-7
D gene: TRBD1
clone size: NA
V gene: TRBV6-2/TRBV6-3
CDR3 DNA: TGTGCCAGCAGTTCCGGGACAGGGGGCTACGAGCAGTACTTC
CDR3 protein: CASSSGTGGYEQYF

J gene: TRBJ2-5
D gene: NA
clone size: NA
V gene: TRBV29-1
CDR3 DNA: TGCAGCGTGGGTGGGGGCGGAGCGGTTGAGACCCAGTACTTC
CDR3 protein: CSVGGGGAVETQYF

J gene: TRBJ2-1
D gene: NA
clone size: NA
V gene: TRBV5-4
CDR3 DNA: TGTGCCAGCAGCCTTACCCCCTTCTCCTACAATGAGCAGTTCTTC
CDR3 protein: CASSLTPFSYNEQFF

J gene: TRBJ2-3
D gene: NA
clone size: NA
V gene: TRBV12-3/TRBV12-4
CDR3 DNA: TGTGCCAGCAGCAGGGTTTTGGATACGCAGTATTTT
CDR3 protein: CASSRVLDTQYF

J gene: TRBJ1-3
D gene: NA
clone size: NA
V gene: TRBV5-5
CDR3 DNA: TGTGCCAGCAGCATCCTCGGGCCTACTGGAGGAAACACCATATATTTT
CDR3 protein: CASSILGPTGGNTIYF

J gene: TRBJ1-1
D gene: TRBD1
clone size: NA
V gene: TRBV19
CDR3 DNA: TGTGCCAGTAGCCTACCCGGACAGGCCGGGCGGTCTTTCTTT
CDR3 protein: CASSLPGQAGRSFF

J gene: TRBJ1-5
D gene: TRBD1
clone size: NA
V gene: TRBV30
CDR3 DNA: TGTGCCTGGAGTGTGGGGACAGGGGGTAGCAATCAGCCCCAGCATTTT
CDR3 protein: CAWSVGTGGSNQPQHF

J gene: TRBJ2-2
D gene: NA
clone size: NA
V gene: TRBV18
CDR3 DNA: TGTGCCAGCTCACCCTACACGGGCCGGGGCGGGGAGCTGTTTTTT
CDR3 protein: CASSPYTGRGGELFF

J gene: TRBJ2-1
D gene: NA
clone size: NA
V gene: TRBV28
CDR3 DNA: TGTGCCAGCAGTCGGAATGAGCAGTTCTTC
CDR3 protein: CASSRNEQFF

J gene: TRBJ1-2
D gene: NA
clone size: NA
V gene: TRBV6-5
CDR3 DNA: TGTGCCAGCAGCCGACCGGGCCAGCGCCCCTATGGCTACACCTTC
CDR3 protein: CASSRPGQRPYGYTF

J gene: TRBJ2-2
D gene: NA
clone size: NA
V gene: TRBV6-6
CDR3 DNA: TGTGCCAGCAGTTTAGCTCGGGGGCGCGGCACCGGGGAGCTGTTTTTT
CDR3 protein: CASSLARGRGTGELFF

J gene: TRBJ1-4
D gene: NA
clone size: NA
V gene: TRBV5-1
CDR3 DNA: TGCGCCAGCAGCTTGTGGGGGGGCCCTAATGAAAAACTGTTTTTT
CDR3 protein: CASSLWGGPNEKLFF

J gene: TRBJ1-2
D gene: TRBD1
clone size: NA
V gene: TRBV7-9
CDR3 DNA: TGTGCCAGCAGCTTTCTCCAGGGGGTAACTAACTATGGCTACACCTTC
CDR3 protein: CASSFLQGVTNYGYTF

J gene: TRBJ1-1
D gene: TRBD1
clone size: NA
V gene: TRBV18
CDR3 DNA: TGTGCCACCTACACCCGGGACAGTGTCACTGAAGCTTTCTTT
CDR3 protein: CATYTRDSVTEAFF

J gene: TRBJ2-3
D gene: NA
clone size: NA
V gene: TRBV7-9
CDR3 DNA: TGTGCCAGCAGCCTCGCCGGGGGCACAGATACGCAGTATTTT
CDR3 protein: CASSLAGGTDTQYF

J gene: TRBJ1-2
D gene: NA
clone size: NA
V gene: TRBV10-3
CDR3 DNA: TGTGCCATCAACCCCACTGGGGCGGACTATGGCTACACCTTC
CDR3 protein: CAINPTGADYGYTF

J gene: TRBJ1-5
D gene: NA
clone size: once
V gene: TRBV28
CDR3 DNA: TGTGCCAGCAGTGGTACCGGGACGGTGAGCAATCAGCCCCAGCATTTT
CDR3 protein: CASSGTGTVSNQPQHF

J gene: TRBJ2-1
D gene: TRBD2
clone size: NA
V gene: TRBV7-9
CDR3 DNA: TGTGCCAGCAGCTTAGTAGGGACTAGAGAGGCGTTCTTC
CDR3 protein: CASSLVGTREAFF

J gene: TRBJ1-2
D gene: NA
clone size: NA
V gene: TRBV6-1
CDR3 DNA: TGTGCCAGCAGCGGGGACGGATCTAACTATGGCTACACCTTC
CDR3 protein: CASSGDGSNYGYTF

J gene: TRBJ2-1
D gene: NA
clone size: NA
V gene: TRBV11-3
CDR3 DNA: TGTGCCAGCAGCTTCTCCAGCGAGAAATACAATGAGCAGTTCTTC
CDR3 protein: CASSFSSEKYNEQFF

J gene: TRBJ1-5
D gene: NA
clone size: NA
V gene: TRBV28
CDR3 DNA: TGTGCCAGCAGTGTGCCTGAATCTAAGCCCCAGCATTTT
CDR3 protein: CASSVPESKPQHF

J gene: TRBJ2-3
D gene: TRBD2
clone size: NA
V gene: TRBV4-2
CDR3 DNA: TGTGCCAGCAGCCAAGTTGGTAGCGGGGGACCCAGCACAGATACGCAGTATTTT
CDR3 protein: CASSQVGSGGPSTDTQYF

J gene: TRBJ1-2
D gene: NA
clone size: NA
V gene: TRBV3-1/TRBV3-2
CDR3 DNA: TGTGCCAGCAGCCAAATAGCAGCAAACTATGGCTACACCTTC
CDR3 protein: CASSQIAANYGYTF

J gene: TRBJ2-3
D gene: NA
clone size: NA
V gene: TRBV6-2/TRBV6-3
CDR3 DNA: TGTGCCAGCAGCTCCGACGCGCAGCCGTTGAGACAGGAGGCTACGCAGTATTTT
CDR3 protein: CASSSDAQPLRQEATQYF

J gene: TRBJ1-2
D gene: NA
clone size: few
V gene: TRBV7-2
CDR3 DNA: TGTGCCAGCAGCGCAGAAAAGTTTGGAGGCTACACCTTC
CDR3 protein: CASSAEKFGGYTF

J gene: TRBJ2-7
D gene: NA
clone size: NA
V gene: TRBV28
CDR3 DNA: TGTGCCAGCAGTTTAGGTTCGGTCTCCTACGAGCAGTACTTC
CDR3 protein: CASSLGSVSYEQYF

J gene: TRBJ2-2
D gene: TRBD2
clone size: NA
V gene: TRBV6-5
CDR3 DNA: TGTGCCAGCAAGCCGGGACTAGCGTCCGGGGAGCTGTTTTTT
CDR3 protein: CASKPGLASGELFF

J gene: TRBJ2-3
D gene: TRBD1
clone size: few
V gene: TRBV11-2
CDR3 DNA: TGTGCCAGCAGGCAGGGGGTCCCCACAGATACGCAGTATTTT
CDR3 protein: CASRQGVPTDTQYF

J gene: TRBJ2-3
D gene: NA
clone size: NA
V gene: TRBV19
CDR3 DNA: TGTGCCAGTACCTCTCCCGGGGCGGGCACAGATACGCAGTATTTT
CDR3 protein: CASTSPGAGTDTQYF

J gene: TRBJ1-1
D gene: NA
clone size: NA
V gene: TRBV4-1
CDR3 DNA: TGCGCCAGCAGCTCAGCTCCAGGGGACGTGGAGACTGAAGCTTTCTTT
CDR3 protein: CASSSAPGDVETEAFF

J gene: TRBJ2-7
D gene: NA
clone size: once
V gene: TRBV19
CDR3 DNA: TGTGCCAGTAAGGGTCCAGACAGCTACGAGCAGTACTTC
CDR3 protein: CASKGPDSYEQYF

J gene: TRBJ2-7
D gene: NA
clone size: NA
V gene: TRBV5-8
CDR3 DNA: TGTGCCAGCAGCATAAGACAGACCTACGAGCAGTACTTC
CDR3 protein: CASSIRQTYEQYF

J gene: TRBJ1-1
D gene: NA
clone size: NA
V gene: TRBV19
CDR3 DNA: TGTGCCAGTAGTGCCAAGATCTCTCCTGAGACTGAAGCTTTCTTT
CDR3 protein: CASSAKISPETEAFF

J gene: TRBJ1-2
D gene: NA
clone size: few
V gene: TRBV14
CDR3 DNA: TGTGCCAGCAGCCGACAGGAGATTCCCAATGGCTACACCTTC
CDR3 protein: CASSRQEIPNGYTF

J gene: TRBJ1-5
D gene: NA
clone size: NA
V gene: TRBV6-5
CDR3 DNA: TGTGCCAGCAGTTCCGACGGACGGTGGGGTCAGCCCCAGCATTTT
CDR3 protein: CASSSDGRWGQPQHF

J gene: TRBJ1-1
D gene: NA
clone size: NA
V gene: TRBV19
CDR3 DNA: TGTGCCAGTCGGGGTTTCATGCACACTGAAGCTTTCTTT
CDR3 protein: CASRGFMHTEAFF

J gene: TRBJ1-2
D gene: NA
clone size: NA
V gene: TRBV5-4
CDR3 DNA: TGTGCCAGCAGCCGGGGACAACAAGTCCGGGAAGCAGGCTACACCTTC
CDR3 protein: CASSRGQQVREAGYTF

J gene: TRBJ2-7
D gene: TRBD1
clone size: NA
V gene: TRBV5-1
CDR3 DNA: TGCGCCAGCAGCTTGCAGGGACAGGGTCTATACGAGCAGTACTTC
CDR3 protein: CASSLQGQGLYEQYF

J gene: TRBJ1-5
D gene: NA
clone size: NA
V gene: TRBV19
CDR3 DNA: TGTGCCAGTAGTATAGGACGCGGCCACCAGCATTTT
CDR3 protein: CASSIGRGHQHF

J gene: TRBJ1-1
D gene: NA
clone size: NA
V gene: TRBV5-1
CDR3 DNA: TGCGCCAGCAGCTCTGACACAACGAACACTGAAGCTTTCTTT
CDR3 protein: CASSSDTTNTEAFF

J gene: TRBJ1-5
D gene: TRBD1
clone size: NA
V gene: TRBV6-5
CDR3 DNA: TGTGCCAGCAGTCCGGACAGGACTAGCAATCAGCCCCAGCATTTT
CDR3 protein: CASSPDRTSNQPQHF